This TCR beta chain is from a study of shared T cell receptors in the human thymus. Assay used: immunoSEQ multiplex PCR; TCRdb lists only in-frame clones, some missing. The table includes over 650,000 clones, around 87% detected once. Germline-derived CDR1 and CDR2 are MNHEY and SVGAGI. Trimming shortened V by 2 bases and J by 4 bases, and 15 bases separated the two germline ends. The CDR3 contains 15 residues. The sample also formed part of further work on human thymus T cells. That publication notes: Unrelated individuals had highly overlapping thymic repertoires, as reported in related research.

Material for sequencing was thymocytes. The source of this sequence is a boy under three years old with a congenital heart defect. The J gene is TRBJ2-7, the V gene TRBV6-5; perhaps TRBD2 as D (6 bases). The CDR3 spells CASSYERGGIYEQYF. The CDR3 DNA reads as TGTGCCAGCAGTTACGAGAGGGGAGGCATATACGAGCAGTACTTC.